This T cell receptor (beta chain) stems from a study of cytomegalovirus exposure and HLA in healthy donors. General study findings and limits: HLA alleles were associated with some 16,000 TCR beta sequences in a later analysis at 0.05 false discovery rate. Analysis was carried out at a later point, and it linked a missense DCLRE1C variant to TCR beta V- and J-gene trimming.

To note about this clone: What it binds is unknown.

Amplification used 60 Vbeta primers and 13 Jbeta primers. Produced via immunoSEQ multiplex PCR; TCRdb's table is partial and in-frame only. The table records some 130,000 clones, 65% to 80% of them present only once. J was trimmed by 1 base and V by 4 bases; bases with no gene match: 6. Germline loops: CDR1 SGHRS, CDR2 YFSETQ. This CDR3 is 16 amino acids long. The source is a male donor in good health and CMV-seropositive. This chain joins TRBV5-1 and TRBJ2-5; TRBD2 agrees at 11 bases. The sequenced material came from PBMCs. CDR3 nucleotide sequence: TGCGCCAGCAGCATCGGGACTAGCGGATCCCAAGAGACCCAGTACTTC. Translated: CASSIGTSGSQETQYF.